These 9 T cell receptor beta chains originate from one sample sequenced in a study of Ad26.COV2.S vaccination and SARS-CoV-2 variants. Profiled with immunoSEQ multiplex PCR; TCRdb holds only in-frame clones, not every one. The table has roughly 320,000 clones, about nine tenths seen once. Described treatment: over 15 received Ad26.COV2.S at low or high dose, single or two shots; 5 received placebo; per-sample allocation not given. Each sample was drawn 63 days after the first injection (of vaccine or placebo). The material sequenced was peripheral blood, taken in a trial of Ad26.COV2.S vaccine versus placebo. These receptors all stem from a person between 18 and 60 years old who received the Ad26.COV2.S COVID-19 vaccine or a placebo.

The chain recombines TRBV5-1 with TRBJ1-1, with a tentative D call TRBD1 (6 bases). CDR1 SGHRS and CDR2 YFSETQ come from the germline V gene. V lost 4 bases and J lost 4, with 17 bases in between. This CDR3 is built from 15 residues. The CDR3 sequence is CASSLGGGGFTEAFF. Written as DNA, the CDR3 is TGCGCCAGCAGCCTGGGCGGGGGCGGTTTCACTGAAGCTTTCTTT.

This rearrangement joins TRBV4-3 to TRBJ2-7, with 9 bases aligning to TRBD2. The CDR3 totals 17 residues. Per germline, CDR1 LGHNA and CDR2 YSLEER. Trimming took 1 base from V and 0 from J; bases not matched to a gene: 7. CDR3 amino acids: CASSQGFSGSFSYEQYF. The CDR3 DNA sequence: TGCGCCAGCAGCCAAGGGTTTAGCGGGAGTTTCTCCTACGAGCAGTACTTC.

The chain carries TRBV5-1 and TRBJ2-4; D possibly corresponds to TRBD1 (5 bases). The CDR3 runs 14 residues. The V and J ends lost 4 bases and 5 bases respectively, with 13 bases between them. Per germline, CDR1 SGHRS and CDR2 YFSETQ. The CDR3 region is CASSTLVGENIQYF. CDR3 nucleotides: TGCGCCAGCAGCACCCTGGTAGGGGAAAACATTCAGTACTTC.

This sequence joins TRBV7-2 and TRBJ2-2, with D possibly TRBD2 on 5 matching bases. CDR1 is SGHTA and CDR2 is FQGNSA in the germline V gene. CDR3 size: 14 residues. V was clipped by 5 bases and J by 7 bases, with 14 bases between them. CDR3 DNA: TGTGCCAGCAGCGCTAGCCGTTTGAACGGGGAGCTGTTTTTT. It codes for CASSASRLNGELFF.

The genes are TRBV4-2 and TRBJ1-1; D may be TRBD1 (5 bases). Germline V gives CDR1 LGHNA, CDR2 YNFKEQ. The CDR3 length is 14 residues. Deletions cut 1 base from V and 4 bases from J, with 10 bases between. The CDR3 DNA follows: TGTGCCAGCAGCCAAGTGGGGGAATCCACTGAAGCTTTCTTT. This translates into CASSQVGESTEAFF.

This clone has at least ten counts. J is TRBJ1-5 and V is TRBV6-5; D is unclear. Germline assignment: CDR1 MNHEY and CDR2 SVGAGI. V dropped 7 bases and J dropped 0 bases, with 10 bases sitting between them. This CDR3 has 14 amino acids. The CDR3, as DNA: TGTGCCAGCAACCGACGGGGTAGCAATCAGCCCCAGCATTTT. It is translated as CASNRRGSNQPQHF.

V gene TRBV18 combines with J gene TRBJ2-1; 7 bases line up with TRBD2. The CDR3 runs 15 residues. Losses at the gene ends were 1 base for V and 0 bases for J; bases not matched to a gene: 0. Per germline, CDR1 KGHSH and CDR2 LQKENI. CDR3 bases: TGTGCCAGCTCACCACGGGGGGGCTCCTACAATGAGCAGTTCTTC. Translating it yields CASSPRGGSYNEQFF.

The CDR3 bases are TGCGCCAGCAGCCAAGAAACCTCCGCTGAAGCTTTCTTT. This gives the protein CASSQETSAEAFF. The chain combines TRBV4-3 with TRBJ1-1, with D hard to call. Germline CDR1 and CDR2: LGHNA and YSLEER. The CDR3 length is 13 residues. Trimming pared 0 bases from V and 6 bases from J, leaving 8 bases between.

This clone has a single count. CDR3 residues: CASSLLGQVPAGQFF. In nucleotides, the CDR3 is TGTGCCAGCAGTTTACTGGGACAGGTCCCCGCGGGGCAGTTCTTC. The chain carries TRBV27 and TRBJ2-1; 8 bases are a match to TRBD1. The ends lost 2 bases at V and 12 bases at J; junction bases unmatched: 12. The germline CDR1 and CDR2 sequences are MNHEY and SMNVEV (reference sequence). This CDR3 contains 15 residues.